Following are 14 T cell receptor beta chains from one sample sequenced in a study of cytomegalovirus exposure and HLA in healthy donors. Here immunoSEQ multiplex PCR was the method, and the copy in TCRdb shows in-frame clones only, minus some. The table shows some 140,000 clones, with about 80% occurring only once. The sample was PBMCs. These receptors came from a man aged 30-40 years in good health and CMV-seropositive.

The chain links TRBV19 to TRBJ1-1; 9 bases map to TRBD1. CDR1 and CDR2 (germline): LNHDA, SQIVND (reference sequence). The CDR3 is 14 residues long. Losses at the gene ends were 7 bases for V and 5 bases for J; bases not matched to a gene: 8. The CDR3 sequence: CASTRDRARTEAFF. The DNA for the CDR3 is TGTGCCAGTACCAGGGACAGGGCGCGGACTGAAGCTTTCTTT.

This clone was seen more than once but under ten times. Other DNA sequences in the sample encode the same CDR3. The chain has TRBV18 and TRBJ1-2; D gene unclear. CDR1 and CDR2 (germline): KGHSH, LQKENI. V lost 0 bases and J 4 bases, leaving 6 bases between the germline ends. The CDR3 has 13 amino acids. The CDR3: CASSPPSSYGYTF. As DNA, the CDR3 is TGTGCCAGCTCACCACCGTCCAGCTATGGCTACACCTTC.

The chain joins TRBV29-1 to TRBJ2-3, with TRBD2 matching 14 bases. Germline V gives CDR1 SQVTM, CDR2 ANQGSEA. CDR3 length equals 16 residues. V lost 6 bases and J lost 3; bases outside the gene matches: 8. In nucleotides, the CDR3 is TGCAGCGTCGCCGGGACTAGCGGGGGAATTACAGATACGCAGTATTTT. Amino acid sequence: CSVAGTSGGITDTQYF.

This chain connects TRBV19 to TRBJ2-7; TRBD1 matches at 8 bases. The CDR3 consists of 15 residues. Trimming cost V 7 bases and J 3 bases; bases outside gene matches: 11. CDR1 is LNHDA, CDR2 SQIVND, per germline (reference sequence). The CDR3 bases are TGTGCCAGTACATCTTCCGGGACAGGCGGCTACGAGCAGTACTTC. This gives the protein CASTSSGTGGYEQYF.

The chain has TRBV18 and TRBJ2-7; the match to TRBD2 covers 12 bases. The CDR3 totals 14 residues. J lost 4 bases, V lost 5 bases, and 3 bases had no gene match. Germline CDR1 is KGHSH and CDR2 is LQKENI. The CDR3 coding sequence is TGTGCCAGCTCAGACGGACTAGCGGGGTACGAGCAGTACTTC. This codes for CASSDGLAGYEQYF.

As for this clone: A junction end diverges from the germline sequence, so it may reflect a read error. This chain uses TRBV5-1 with TRBJ2-5, with TRBD2 matching 12 bases. From germline, CDR1 is SGHRS and CDR2 YFSETQ. The CDR3 is 16 amino acids. The CDR3 protein is CASSLASGGGQETQYF. In DNA, the CDR3 is TGCGCCAGCAGTTTGGCTAGCGGGGGGGGCCAAGAGACCCAGTACTTC.

CDR3 region: CASSVGSGESNQPQHF. The CDR3, as DNA: TGTGCCAGCAGCGTAGGATCAGGGGAGAGCAATCAGCCCCAGCATTTT. V gene TRBV9 combines with J gene TRBJ1-5; tentatively, D is TRBD1 (6 bases). CDR1 and CDR2 from the germline V gene are SGDLS and YYNGEE. V lost 0 bases to trimming and J lost 1 base, with 11 bases between them. The CDR3 consists of 16 residues.

This clone has a handful of counts. The V gene is TRBV18, the J gene TRBJ2-3; 9 bases are shared with TRBD1. CDR1 is KGHSH and CDR2 is LQKENI in the germline V gene. J was trimmed by 1 base and V by 2 bases; bases with no gene match: 10. The CDR3 runs 18 residues. The CDR3 spells CASSPTNNRGLGTDTQYF. DNA for the CDR3: TGTGCCAGCTCACCAACCAACAACAGGGGGCTAGGCACAGATACGCAGTATTTT.

The chain has TRBV2 and TRBJ2-3; D is undetermined. V lost 3 bases to trimming and J lost 10 bases, with 8 bases between them. Germline loops: CDR1 SNHLY, CDR2 FYNNEI. This CDR3 contains 11 residues. The CDR3 region has the DNA TGTGCCAGCAGTGATTGGGCAGCGCAGTATTTT. It codes for CASSDWAAQYF. Together with reference TRBV2 and TRBJ2-3, the CDR3 gives the full variable domain: EPEVTQTPSHQVTQMGQEVILRCVPISNHLYFYWYRQILGQKVEFLVSFYNNEISEKSEIFDDQFSVERPDGSNFTLKIRSTKLEDSAMYFCASSDWAAQYFGPGTRLTVL.

The chain carries TRBV6-4 and TRBJ1-3, with D perhaps matching TRBD1 (6 bases). Trimming removed 4 bases at V and 0 bases at J, with 25 bases between. The CDR3 is 20 residues long. Germline V gene sequence: CDR1 MRHNA, CDR2 SNTAGT. The CDR3 bases are TGTGCCAGCAGTGGCCAGCCAAAGGACAGACGTATTTTCTCTGGAAACACCATATATTTT. Translation: CASSGQPKDRRIFSGNTIYF.

CDR3 sequence: CASSIRLAGVNEQFF. The CDR3 DNA sequence: TGTGCCAGTAGTATCAGGCTAGCGGGAGTTAATGAGCAGTTCTTC. The chain links TRBV19 to TRBJ2-1; 10 nucleotides line up with TRBD2. After removal of 3 bases from V and 7 bases from J, the junction contained 6 bases not matched to a gene. Germline V gene sequence: CDR1 LNHDA, CDR2 SQIVND (reference sequence). The length of the CDR3 is 15 residues. The whole variable domain, filled in from reference TRBV19 and TRBJ2-1, reads DGGITQSPKYLFRKEGQNVTLSCEQNLNHDAMYWYRQDPGQGLRLIYYSQIVNDFQKGDIAEGYSVSREKKESFPLTVTSAQKNPTAFYLCASSIRLAGVNEQFFGPGTRLTVL.

The chain couples TRBV18 to TRBJ1-2; D may be TRBD1 (5 bases). Germline V gene data show CDR1 as KGHSH and CDR2 as LQKENI. This CDR3 is built from 17 residues. V was shortened by 5 bases and J by 1 base, with 20 bases between the two germline ends. The CDR3 protein is CASSSGLGGAGNYGYTF. CDR3 nucleotide sequence: TGTGCCAGCTCATCGGGACTGGGGGGAGCCGGTAACTATGGCTACACCTTC.

This clone was seen many times. This chain links TRBV10-1 with TRBJ2-1, with 9 bases fitting TRBD2. Germline V gives CDR1 WNHNN, CDR2 SYGVQD (reference sequence). CDR3 length: 15 residues. Germline trimming cut 0 bases from V and 7 bases from J; bases unmatched to any gene: 4. This CDR3 reads CASSESPSGGNEQFF. DNA of the CDR3: TGCGCCAGCAGTGAGTCCCCCAGCGGGGGGAATGAGCAGTTCTTC.

This clone was recorded once. The chain uses TRBV4-1 and TRBJ1-1; 7 positions match TRBD1. Trimming took 4 bases from V and 1 from J; bases not matched to a gene: 9. Looked up from germline, CDR1 is MGHRA and CDR2 is YSYEKL. The CDR3 runs 16 residues. In DNA, the CDR3 is TGCGCCAGCAGCCCTTTTTCCCGGACAGGGAACACTGAAGCTTTCTTT. It translates to CASSPFSRTGNTEAFF.